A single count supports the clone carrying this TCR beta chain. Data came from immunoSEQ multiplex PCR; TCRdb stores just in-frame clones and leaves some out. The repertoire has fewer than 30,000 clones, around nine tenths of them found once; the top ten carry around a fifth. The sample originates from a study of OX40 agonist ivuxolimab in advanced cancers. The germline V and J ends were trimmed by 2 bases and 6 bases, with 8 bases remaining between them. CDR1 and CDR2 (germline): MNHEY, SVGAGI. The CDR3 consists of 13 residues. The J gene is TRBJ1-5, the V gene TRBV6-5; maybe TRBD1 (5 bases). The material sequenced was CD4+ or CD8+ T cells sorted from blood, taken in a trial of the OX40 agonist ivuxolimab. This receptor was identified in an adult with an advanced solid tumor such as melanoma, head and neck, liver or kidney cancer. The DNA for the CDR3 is TGTGCCAGCAGTTACGGGGGAGCTCAGCCCCAGCATTTT. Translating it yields CASSYGGAQPQHF.